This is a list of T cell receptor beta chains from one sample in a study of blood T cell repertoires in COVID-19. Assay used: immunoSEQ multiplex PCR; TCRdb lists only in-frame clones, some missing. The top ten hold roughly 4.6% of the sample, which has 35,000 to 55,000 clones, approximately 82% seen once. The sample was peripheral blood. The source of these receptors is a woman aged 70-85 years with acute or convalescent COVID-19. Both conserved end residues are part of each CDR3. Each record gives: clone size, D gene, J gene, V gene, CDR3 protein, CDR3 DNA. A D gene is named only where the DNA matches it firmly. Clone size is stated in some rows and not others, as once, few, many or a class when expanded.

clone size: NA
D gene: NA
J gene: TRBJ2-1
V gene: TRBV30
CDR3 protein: CAWEGYSENYNEQFF
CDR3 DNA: TGTGCCTGGGAGGGTTATAGCGAGAACTACAATGAGCAGTTCTTC

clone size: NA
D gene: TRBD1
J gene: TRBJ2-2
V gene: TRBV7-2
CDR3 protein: CASSLAGQLNTGELFF
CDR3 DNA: TGTGCCAGCAGCTTAGCGGGACAGCTGAACACCGGGGAGCTGTTTTTT

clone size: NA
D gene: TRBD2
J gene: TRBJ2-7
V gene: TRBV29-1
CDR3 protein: CSVEGLAGGGYEQYF
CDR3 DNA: TGCAGCGTTGAAGGGCTAGCGGGAGGTGGGTACGAGCAGTACTTC

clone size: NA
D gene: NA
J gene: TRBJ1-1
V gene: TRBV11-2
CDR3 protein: CASSLVGGGAEAFF
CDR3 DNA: TGTGCCAGCAGCTTAGTGGGTGGAGGCGCTGAAGCTTTCTTT

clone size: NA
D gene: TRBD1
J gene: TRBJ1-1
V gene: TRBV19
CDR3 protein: CASSIAGTGNTEAFF
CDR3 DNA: TGTGCCAGTAGTATCGCCGGGACAGGGAACACTGAAGCTTTCTTT

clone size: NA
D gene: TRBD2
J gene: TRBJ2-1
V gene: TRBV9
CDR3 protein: CASSVGRGGRAYDEQFF
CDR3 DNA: TGTGCCAGCAGCGTAGGACGTGGCGGGAGGGCCTATGATGAGCAGTTCTTC

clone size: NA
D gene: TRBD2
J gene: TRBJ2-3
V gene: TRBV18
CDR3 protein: CASSPTSGYTDTQYF
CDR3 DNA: TGTGCCAGCTCACCGACTAGCGGGTACACAGATACGCAGTATTTT

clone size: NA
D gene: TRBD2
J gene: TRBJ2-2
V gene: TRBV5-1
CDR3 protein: CASSLTSGSNTGELFF
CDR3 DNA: TGCGCCAGCAGCTTGACTAGCGGGTCGAACACCGGGGAGCTGTTTTTT

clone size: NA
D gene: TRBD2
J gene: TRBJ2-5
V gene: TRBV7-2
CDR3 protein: CASSAGTSGLRETQYF
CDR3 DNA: TGTGCCAGCAGCGCCGGGACTAGCGGCCTTCGGGAGACCCAGTACTTC

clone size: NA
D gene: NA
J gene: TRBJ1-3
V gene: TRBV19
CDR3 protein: CASSIERGTGNTIYF
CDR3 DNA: TGTGCCAGTAGTATAGAGCGGGGAACTGGAAACACCATATATTTT

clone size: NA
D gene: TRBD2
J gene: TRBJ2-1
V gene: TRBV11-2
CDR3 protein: CASSSVLAGGYNEQFF
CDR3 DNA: TGTGCCAGCAGCTCAGTACTAGCGGGAGGGTACAATGAGCAGTTCTTC

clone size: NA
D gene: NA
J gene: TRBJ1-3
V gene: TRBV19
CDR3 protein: CASSKSDKPYSSSGNTIYF
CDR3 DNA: TGTGCCAGTAGTAAGTCGGACAAACCCTATTCTAGCTCTGGAAACACCATATATTTT

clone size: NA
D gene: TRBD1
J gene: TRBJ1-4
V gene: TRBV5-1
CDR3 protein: CASSLGQAGGNEKLFF
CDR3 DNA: TGCGCCAGCAGCCTGGGACAGGCGGGGGGGAATGAAAAACTGTTTTTT

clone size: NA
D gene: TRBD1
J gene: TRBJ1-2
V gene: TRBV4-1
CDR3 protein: CASSQARTGGAKNYGYTF
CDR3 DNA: TGCGCCAGCAGCCAAGCCCGGACAGGGGGAGCCAAAAACTATGGCTACACCTTC

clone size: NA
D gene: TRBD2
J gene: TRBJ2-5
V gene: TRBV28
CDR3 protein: CASRISGRSLETQYF
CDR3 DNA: TGTGCCAGCAGAATTAGCGGGAGGAGTTTGGAGACCCAGTACTTC

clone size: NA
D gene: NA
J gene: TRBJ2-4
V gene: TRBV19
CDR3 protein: CASSISHARSGNIQYF
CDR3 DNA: TGTGCCAGTAGTATTTCCCACGCTCGATCCGGAAACATTCAGTACTTC

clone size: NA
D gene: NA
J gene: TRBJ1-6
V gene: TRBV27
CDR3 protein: CASSLKARSYNSPLHF
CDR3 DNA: TGTGCCAGCAGTTTGAAGGCGAGGTCCTATAATTCACCCCTCCACTTT

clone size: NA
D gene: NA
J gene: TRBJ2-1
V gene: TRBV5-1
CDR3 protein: CASSPGNREQFF
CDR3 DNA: TGCGCCAGCAGCCCCGGGAATCGAGAGCAGTTCTTC

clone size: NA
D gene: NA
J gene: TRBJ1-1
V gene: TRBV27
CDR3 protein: CASSLYGRINTEAFF
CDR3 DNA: TGTGCCAGCAGTTTATATGGCAGGATAAACACTGAAGCTTTCTTT

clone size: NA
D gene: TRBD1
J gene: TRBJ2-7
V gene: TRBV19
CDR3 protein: CASSIGDRGGEQYF
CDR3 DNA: TGTGCCAGTAGTATCGGTGACAGGGGCGGTGAGCAGTACTTC

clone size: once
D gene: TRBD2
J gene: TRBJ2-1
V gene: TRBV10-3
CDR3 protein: CAISLAGGNNEQFF
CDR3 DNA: TGTGCCATCAGCCTAGCGGGAGGAAACAATGAGCAGTTCTTC

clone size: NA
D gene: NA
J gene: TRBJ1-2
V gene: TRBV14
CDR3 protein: CASSHDYYGYTF
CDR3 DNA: TGTGCCAGCAGCCACGACTACTATGGCTACACCTTC

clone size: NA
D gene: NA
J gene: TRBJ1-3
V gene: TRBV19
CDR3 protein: CASSVPQGNTIYF
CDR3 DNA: TGTGCCAGTAGTGTCCCCCAGGGAAACACCATATATTTT

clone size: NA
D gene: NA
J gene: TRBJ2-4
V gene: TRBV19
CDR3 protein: CASSIGGIPSIQYF
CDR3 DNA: TGTGCCAGTAGTATCGGCGGGATTCCGAGCATTCAGTACTTC

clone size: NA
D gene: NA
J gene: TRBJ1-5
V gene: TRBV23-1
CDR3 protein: CASSQFWGLDNQPQHF
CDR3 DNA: TGCGCCAGCAGTCAATTTTGGGGCTTGGACAATCAGCCCCAGCATTTT

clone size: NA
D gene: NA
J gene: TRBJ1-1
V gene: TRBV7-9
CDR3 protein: CASSLWGVNTEAFF
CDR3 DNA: TGTGCCAGCAGCTTATGGGGGGTGAACACTGAAGCTTTCTTT

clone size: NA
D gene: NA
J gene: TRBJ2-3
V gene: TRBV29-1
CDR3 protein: CSARQHGGGVKADTQYF
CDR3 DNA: TGCAGCGCCCGCCAACATGGGGGGGGCGTTAAGGCAGATACGCAGTATTTT

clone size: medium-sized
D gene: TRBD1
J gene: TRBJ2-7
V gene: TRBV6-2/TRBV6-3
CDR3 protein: CASSPTGSSYEQYF
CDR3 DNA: TGTGCCAGCAGCCCGACAGGGAGCTCCTACGAGCAGTACTTC

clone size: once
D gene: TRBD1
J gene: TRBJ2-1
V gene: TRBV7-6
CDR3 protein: CASSPGQGALDGEQFF
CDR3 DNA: TGTGCCAGCAGCCCCGGGCAGGGGGCGCTTGACGGTGAGCAGTTCTTC

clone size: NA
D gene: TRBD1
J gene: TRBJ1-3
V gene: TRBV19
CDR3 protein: CASSPRTGSAGNTIYF
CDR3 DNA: TGTGCCAGTAGCCCTCGGACAGGGTCGGCTGGAAACACCATATATTTT

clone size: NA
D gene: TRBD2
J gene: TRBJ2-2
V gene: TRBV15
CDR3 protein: CATSSDGTSGSGIGTGELFF
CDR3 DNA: TGTGCCACCAGCAGTGATGGGACTAGCGGGAGTGGAATCGGGACCGGGGAGCTGTTTTTT

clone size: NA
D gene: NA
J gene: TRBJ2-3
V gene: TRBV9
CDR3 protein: CASSVGGTDTQYF
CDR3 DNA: TGTGCCAGCAGCGTAGGAGGCACAGATACGCAGTATTTT

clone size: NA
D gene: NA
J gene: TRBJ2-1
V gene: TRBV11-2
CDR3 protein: CASSSRLADPTYNEQFF
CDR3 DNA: TGTGCCAGCAGCTCACGATTAGCGGACCCAACCTACAATGAGCAGTTCTTC

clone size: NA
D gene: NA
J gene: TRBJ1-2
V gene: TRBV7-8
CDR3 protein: CASSHLLEDGWGYGYTF
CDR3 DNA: TGTGCCAGCAGCCACCTACTAGAAGATGGTTGGGGCTATGGCTACACCTTC

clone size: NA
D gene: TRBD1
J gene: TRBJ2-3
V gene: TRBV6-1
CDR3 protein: CASSEAGTGNPSTDTQYF
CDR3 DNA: TGTGCCAGCAGTGAAGCCGGGACAGGCAATCCTAGCACAGATACGCAGTATTTT

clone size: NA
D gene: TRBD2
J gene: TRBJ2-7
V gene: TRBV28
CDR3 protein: CASSLGSTSGRGNSSYEQYF
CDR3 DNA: TGTGCCAGCAGTTTGGGATCGACTAGCGGGAGAGGTAACAGCTCCTACGAGCAGTACTTC

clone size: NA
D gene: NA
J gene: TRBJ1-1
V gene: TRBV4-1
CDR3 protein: CASSPQWTAVNTEAFF
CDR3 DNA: TGCGCCAGCAGCCCCCAGTGGACAGCGGTGAACACTGAAGCTTTCTTT

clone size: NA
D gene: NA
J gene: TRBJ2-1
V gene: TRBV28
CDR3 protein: CASSFRGSGREQFF
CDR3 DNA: TGTGCCAGCAGTTTTCGAGGTAGCGGTCGTGAGCAGTTCTTC

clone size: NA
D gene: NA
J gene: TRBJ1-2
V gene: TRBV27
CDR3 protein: CASSRTGFLGYTF
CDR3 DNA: TGTGCCAGCAGTCGAACAGGGTTTCTTGGCTACACCTTC

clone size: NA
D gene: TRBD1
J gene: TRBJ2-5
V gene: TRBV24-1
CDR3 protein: CATSDFIPGQRETQYF
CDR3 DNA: TGTGCCACCAGTGACTTTATCCCGGGACAGCGAGAGACCCAGTACTTC

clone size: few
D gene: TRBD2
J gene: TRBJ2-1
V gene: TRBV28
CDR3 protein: CASSLGGGLAGGPGFF
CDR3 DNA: TGTGCCAGCAGTTTAGGGGGGGGACTAGCGGGAGGCCCCGGGTTCTTC

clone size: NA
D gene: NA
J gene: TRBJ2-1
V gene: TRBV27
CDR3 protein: CASSGPVGRGDEQFF
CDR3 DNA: TGTGCCAGCAGTGGTCCCGTCGGGCGCGGGGATGAGCAGTTCTTC

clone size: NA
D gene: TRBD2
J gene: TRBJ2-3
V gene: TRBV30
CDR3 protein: CAWSVSGLAKSDTQYF
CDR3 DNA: TGTGCCTGGAGTGTCTCGGGACTAGCGAAGTCGGATACGCAGTATTTT

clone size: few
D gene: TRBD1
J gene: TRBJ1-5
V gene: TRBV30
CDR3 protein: CAWSVPGQGSQPQHF
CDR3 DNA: TGTGCCTGGAGTGTACCCGGACAGGGGAGTCAGCCCCAGCATTTT

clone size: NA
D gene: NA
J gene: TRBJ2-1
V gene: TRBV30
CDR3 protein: CAWSVLLAGAYNEQFF
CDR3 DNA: TGTGCCTGGAGTGTACTGTTGGCTGGAGCCTACAATGAGCAGTTCTTC

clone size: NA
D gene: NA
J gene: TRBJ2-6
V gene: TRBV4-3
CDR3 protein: CASSQDWGRGSGANVLTF
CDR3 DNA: TGCGCCAGCAGCCAAGATTGGGGCAGGGGCTCTGGGGCCAACGTCCTGACTTTC

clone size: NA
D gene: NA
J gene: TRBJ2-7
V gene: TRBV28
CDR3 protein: CASSSRTDSYEQYF
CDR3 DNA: TGTGCCAGCAGTTCTCGGACAGACTCCTACGAGCAGTACTTC

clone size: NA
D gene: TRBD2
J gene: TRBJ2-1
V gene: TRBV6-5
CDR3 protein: CASKGASGSGEQFF
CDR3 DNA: TGTGCGAGCAAGGGGGCTAGCGGGAGTGGGGAGCAGTTCTTC

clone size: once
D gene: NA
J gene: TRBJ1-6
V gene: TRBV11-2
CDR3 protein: CASSLDWAGNSPLHF
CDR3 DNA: TGTGCCAGCAGCTTAGATTGGGCAGGCAATTCACCCCTCCACTTT